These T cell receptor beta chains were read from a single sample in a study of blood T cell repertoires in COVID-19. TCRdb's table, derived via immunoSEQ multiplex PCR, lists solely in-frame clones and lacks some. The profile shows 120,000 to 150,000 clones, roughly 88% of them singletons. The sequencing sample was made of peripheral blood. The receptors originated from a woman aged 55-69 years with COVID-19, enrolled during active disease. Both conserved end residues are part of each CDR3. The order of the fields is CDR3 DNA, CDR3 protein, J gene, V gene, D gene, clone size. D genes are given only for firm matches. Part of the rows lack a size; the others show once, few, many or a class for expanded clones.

CDR3 DNA: TGTGCCAGCAGTTACCCCCAGAGGATAACGCTGTTTTTT; CDR3 protein: CASSYPQRITLFF; J gene: TRBJ1-4; V gene: TRBV6-2/TRBV6-3; D gene: -; clone size: -
CDR3 DNA: TGTGCCAGCAGCTTGCCCGGGGGGCGGGGGGCTTTCTTT; CDR3 protein: CASSLPGGRGAFF; J gene: TRBJ1-1; V gene: TRBV7-8; D gene: -; clone size: -
CDR3 DNA: TGTGCCAGCAGCTCTAGCGGGGAAGGCACAGATACGCAGTATTTT; CDR3 protein: CASSSSGEGTDTQYF; J gene: TRBJ2-3; V gene: TRBV7-9; D gene: TRBD2; clone size: -
CDR3 DNA: TGTGCCAGCACCAACCCGGGACAGGGTACCAATGAGCAGTTCTTC; CDR3 protein: CASTNPGQGTNEQFF; J gene: TRBJ2-1; V gene: TRBV7-6; D gene: TRBD1; clone size: once
CDR3 DNA: TGTGCCAGTAGTACCCCACGAGCAACGGACACCATATATTTT; CDR3 protein: CASSTPRATDTIYF; J gene: TRBJ1-3; V gene: TRBV19; D gene: -; clone size: -
CDR3 DNA: TGTGCCAGCAGTTTGAAGGGGGTGGCTAATTCACCCCTCCACTTT; CDR3 protein: CASSLKGVANSPLHF; J gene: TRBJ1-6; V gene: TRBV27; D gene: -; clone size: -
CDR3 DNA: TGCGCCAGCAGCTCCAGGGGTAGGGGTTCACCCCTCCACTTT; CDR3 protein: CASSSRGRGSPLHF; J gene: TRBJ1-6; V gene: TRBV5-1; D gene: -; clone size: once
CDR3 DNA: TGTGCCAGCAGCCCAAACTCAGGGGCAGGGGGTACCTCTGGAAACACCATATATTTT; CDR3 protein: CASSPNSGAGGTSGNTIYF; J gene: TRBJ1-3; V gene: TRBV11-2; D gene: TRBD1; clone size: -
CDR3 DNA: TGTGCCAGCAGCCAAGGACGGGACACTGGCTCACCCCTCCACTTT; CDR3 protein: CASSQGRDTGSPLHF; J gene: TRBJ1-6; V gene: TRBV3-1/TRBV3-2; D gene: -; clone size: -
CDR3 DNA: TGCGCCAGCAGGCGGGGACAGGGAGAAAACACCATATATTTT; CDR3 protein: CASRRGQGENTIYF; J gene: TRBJ1-3; V gene: TRBV4-1; D gene: TRBD1; clone size: -
CDR3 DNA: TGCGCCAGCAGCCAAGAGCCGGGAAGCTACGAGCAGTACTTC; CDR3 protein: CASSQEPGSYEQYF; J gene: TRBJ2-7; V gene: TRBV4-1; D gene: -; clone size: many
CDR3 DNA: TGCGCCAGCAGCCGCACTGGGGAAAAGACGGGGGAGACCCAGTACTTC; CDR3 protein: CASSRTGEKTGETQYF; J gene: TRBJ2-5; V gene: TRBV5-1; D gene: -; clone size: -
CDR3 DNA: TGTGCCAGCAGCCCCGGGGGACAGGGAACAGATACGCAGTATTTT; CDR3 protein: CASSPGGQGTDTQYF; J gene: TRBJ2-3; V gene: TRBV5-4; D gene: TRBD1; clone size: -
CDR3 DNA: TGTGCCAGCAGCTTAGATTTAACCTCGGACTATCCAAATGAGCAGTTCTTC; CDR3 protein: CASSLDLTSDYPNEQFF; J gene: TRBJ2-1; V gene: TRBV11-3; D gene: -; clone size: -
CDR3 DNA: TGTGCCAGCAGTTACTCGAGTGAGGGCAATCAGCCCCAGCATTTT; CDR3 protein: CASSYSSEGNQPQHF; J gene: TRBJ1-5; V gene: TRBV6-6; D gene: -; clone size: -
CDR3 DNA: TGTGCCATCAGACGACAGGGAGACACTGAAGCTTTCTTT; CDR3 protein: CAIRRQGDTEAFF; J gene: TRBJ1-1; V gene: TRBV10-3; D gene: TRBD1; clone size: -
CDR3 DNA: TGTGCCAGCAGTGAAATCAGGGGGCCAGGGGAGACCCAGTACTTC; CDR3 protein: CASSEIRGPGETQYF; J gene: TRBJ2-5; V gene: TRBV2; D gene: TRBD1; clone size: -
CDR3 DNA: TGTGCCAGCAGTTACGGGAGAAATGAGCAGTTCTTC; CDR3 protein: CASSYGRNEQFF; J gene: TRBJ2-1; V gene: TRBV6-5; D gene: -; clone size: -
CDR3 DNA: TGTGCCAGCAGCCCGCGGGGGGGAATTGGCACAGATACGCAGTATTTT; CDR3 protein: CASSPRGGIGTDTQYF; J gene: TRBJ2-3; V gene: TRBV11-3; D gene: TRBD2; clone size: -
CDR3 DNA: TGTGCCAGCAGCGTAGCGACAGGGGCCGACTATGGCTACACCTTC; CDR3 protein: CASSVATGADYGYTF; J gene: TRBJ1-2; V gene: TRBV9; D gene: TRBD1; clone size: -
CDR3 DNA: TGTGCCAGTAGTAAAGGAGACTATTACACCGGGGAGCTGTTTTTT; CDR3 protein: CASSKGDYYTGELFF; J gene: TRBJ2-2; V gene: TRBV19; D gene: -; clone size: -
CDR3 DNA: TGCGCCAGCAGATTGGACGGCCAGGTGGAGACCCAGTACTTC; CDR3 protein: CASRLDGQVETQYF; J gene: TRBJ2-5; V gene: TRBV5-1; D gene: -; clone size: -
CDR3 DNA: TGCGCCAGCAGCCACTTAGATCACAGGGAGATACTTTTTGGCTACACCTTC; CDR3 protein: CASSHLDHREILFGYTF; J gene: TRBJ1-2; V gene: TRBV4-3; D gene: -; clone size: -
CDR3 DNA: TGTGCCAGCAGCCCCGGGGGGTTTGGGGGCTACACCTTC; CDR3 protein: CASSPGGFGGYTF; J gene: TRBJ1-2; V gene: TRBV7-2; D gene: -; clone size: -
CDR3 DNA: TGTGCCAGCAGTCTTAACAGGGGCTGGGGCTACACCTTC; CDR3 protein: CASSLNRGWGYTF; J gene: TRBJ1-2; V gene: TRBV5-4; D gene: TRBD1; clone size: few
CDR3 DNA: TGTGCCAGCAGCCCCCGCGGGACAGGTGACTACGAGCAGTACTTC; CDR3 protein: CASSPRGTGDYEQYF; J gene: TRBJ2-7; V gene: TRBV11-3; D gene: TRBD1; clone size: -
CDR3 DNA: TGCGCCAGCAGCTTGGACGGGACTAGCTTATACAATGAGCAGTTCTTC; CDR3 protein: CASSLDGTSLYNEQFF; J gene: TRBJ2-1; V gene: TRBV5-1; D gene: TRBD2; clone size: -
CDR3 DNA: TGTGCCAGCAGCCAAAGTCCTGGGACAGGCAACAATGAGCAGTTCTTC; CDR3 protein: CASSQSPGTGNNEQFF; J gene: TRBJ2-1; V gene: TRBV3-1/TRBV3-2; D gene: TRBD1; clone size: -
CDR3 DNA: TGTGCCAGCGCCGGCGGGACAGGGGGCTTAAGGTTTTTT; CDR3 protein: CASAGGTGGLRFF; J gene: TRBJ1-4; V gene: TRBV27; D gene: TRBD1; clone size: -
CDR3 DNA: TGTGCCAGCAGCGCGACCCAGGGGTCGTGGGGCTACACCTTC; CDR3 protein: CASSATQGSWGYTF; J gene: TRBJ1-2; V gene: TRBV9; D gene: -; clone size: -
CDR3 DNA: TGCAGCGTTGAAATGGGTTCGGGCGGGGAGCTGTTTTTT; CDR3 protein: CSVEMGSGGELFF; J gene: TRBJ2-2; V gene: TRBV29-1; D gene: -; clone size: -
CDR3 DNA: TGTGCCAGTAGTATAGAGACAGGGTATAGCAATCAGCCCCAGCATTTT; CDR3 protein: CASSIETGYSNQPQHF; J gene: TRBJ1-5; V gene: TRBV19; D gene: TRBD1; clone size: once
CDR3 DNA: TGTGCCACCAGTGATTTGACGCGTAGTAATGAGCAGTTCTTC; CDR3 protein: CATSDLTRSNEQFF; J gene: TRBJ2-1; V gene: TRBV24-1; D gene: -; clone size: -
CDR3 DNA: TGTGCCGGATCGAGAGGGGGATATAATTCACCCCTCCACTTT; CDR3 protein: CAGSRGGYNSPLHF; J gene: TRBJ1-6; V gene: TRBV7-9; D gene: -; clone size: -
CDR3 DNA: TGTGCCAGCAGCTTAGCTTTAGCAGAAGGCTACACCTTC; CDR3 protein: CASSLALAEGYTF; J gene: TRBJ1-2; V gene: TRBV7-9; D gene: -; clone size: -
CDR3 DNA: TGCGCCAGCAGCTTGGAAGGGGTGGCGGGGGAGCAGTACTTC; CDR3 protein: CASSLEGVAGEQYF; J gene: TRBJ2-7; V gene: TRBV5-1; D gene: -; clone size: -
CDR3 DNA: TGTGCCAGCAGCACGCCCCCGGGACAGGGGGAGGCCTACGAGCAGTACTTC; CDR3 protein: CASSTPPGQGEAYEQYF; J gene: TRBJ2-7; V gene: TRBV7-9; D gene: TRBD1; clone size: -
CDR3 DNA: TGTGCCAGCAGTGAAAGTGTTGGACAGGGGGATCCAGATACGCAGTATTTT; CDR3 protein: CASSESVGQGDPDTQYF; J gene: TRBJ2-3; V gene: TRBV6-1; D gene: TRBD1; clone size: -
CDR3 DNA: TGTGCCACCCTGATAAGTGGACAGGGGGCAAGGTATGGCTACACCTTC; CDR3 protein: CATLISGQGARYGYTF; J gene: TRBJ1-2; V gene: TRBV2; D gene: TRBD1; clone size: -
CDR3 DNA: TGTGCCACCGACGGGACAGGGGGGCACGAGCAGTACTTC; CDR3 protein: CATDGTGGHEQYF; J gene: TRBJ2-7; V gene: TRBV2; D gene: TRBD1; clone size: -
CDR3 DNA: TGTGCCAGCAGCCAGGCCGGGTCCCTTGCCTCAGATACGCAGTATTTT; CDR3 protein: CASSQAGSLASDTQYF; J gene: TRBJ2-3; V gene: TRBV3-1/TRBV3-2; D gene: -; clone size: -
CDR3 DNA: TGCGCCAGCAGCTTGAGATTGAGTAACCAAGAGACCCAGTACTTC; CDR3 protein: CASSLRLSNQETQYF; J gene: TRBJ2-5; V gene: TRBV5-1; D gene: -; clone size: -
CDR3 DNA: TGTGCCAGCAGCCAAGATCCACAGGGCTATGGCTACACCTTC; CDR3 protein: CASSQDPQGYGYTF; J gene: TRBJ1-2; V gene: TRBV3-1/TRBV3-2; D gene: -; clone size: -
CDR3 DNA: TGTGCCAGCAGTTACCGGACAGGGACGAGGAACACTGAAGCTTTCTTT; CDR3 protein: CASSYRTGTRNTEAFF; J gene: TRBJ1-1; V gene: TRBV6-5; D gene: TRBD1; clone size: -
CDR3 DNA: TGTGCCAGCAGCCCCCGGGACACCGCCTACGAGCAGTACTTC; CDR3 protein: CASSPRDTAYEQYF; J gene: TRBJ2-7; V gene: TRBV7-9; D gene: -; clone size: -